These 17 T cell receptor beta chains share one sample of origin, sequenced in a study of blood T cell repertoires in COVID-19. Data came from immunoSEQ multiplex PCR; TCRdb stores just in-frame clones and leaves some out. The sample shows over 110,000 clones, roughly 88% of them seen only once. What was sequenced was peripheral blood. The receptor source for this set is a woman aged 45-65 years with acute or convalescent COVID-19.

This clone has more than one count but fewer than ten. V and J are TRBV30 and TRBJ2-3; D perhaps matches TRBD2 (7 bases). V lost 3 bases, J lost 2 bases, and 15 bases lay in between. In germline, CDR1 is GTSNPN, CDR2 SVGIG (reference sequence). This CDR3 has 15 residues. CDR3 sequence (DNA): TGTGCCTGGAGAAAGAAGGGGGGGGCCACAGATACGCAGTATTTT. It yields the protein CAWRKKGGATDTQYF.

This chain joins TRBV5-4 and TRBJ2-3, with 8 bases that match TRBD2. Germline CDR1 is SGHNT and CDR2 is YYREEE (reference sequence). The CDR3 contains 15 residues. Trimming cost V 4 bases and J 0 bases; bases outside gene matches: 4. CDR3 sequence reads: CASSPGGASTDTQYF. CDR3 sequence (DNA): TGTGCCAGCAGCCCCGGGGGGGCAAGCACAGATACGCAGTATTTT.

V is TRBV9 and J is TRBJ1-1; 9 bases fit TRBD1. CDR1 is SGDLS, CDR2 YYNGEE, per germline. With 4 bases clipped from V and 1 base from J, the junction kept 5 bases outside the gene matches. The CDR3 length is 15 residues. The CDR3 sequence is CASSSPGQGNTEAFF. The CDR3 coding sequence is TGTGCCAGCAGCTCGCCGGGACAGGGGAACACTGAAGCTTTCTTT.

This sequence joins TRBV5-6 and TRBJ2-2; 7 bases are shared with TRBD2. Germline trimming cut 0 bases from V and 4 bases from J; bases unmatched to any gene: 3. Per germline, CDR1 SGHDT and CDR2 YYEEEE. The CDR3 length is 15 residues. In DNA form, the CDR3 reads TGTGCCAGCAGCTTGGGCGGGAGAATCACCGGGGAGCTGTTTTTT. Translation gives CASSLGGRITGELFF.

The CDR3 region is CASSLFREAEAFF. The CDR3 region has the DNA TGTGCCAGCAGTTTATTCAGGGAGGCTGAAGCTTTCTTT. V gene TRBV12-3 or TRBV12-4 combines with J gene TRBJ1-1; tentatively, D is TRBD1 (5 bases). V was pared by 2 bases and J by 6 bases, with 10 bases between. This CDR3 comprises 13 residues.

J is TRBJ1-1 and V is TRBV6-5; D may be TRBD1 (5 bases). Looked up from germline, CDR1 is MNHEY and CDR2 is SVGAGI. The CDR3 consists of 13 residues. V lost 4 bases, J lost 5 bases, and 11 bases lay in between. The CDR3 loop reads CASSFVGETEAFF. In DNA, the CDR3 is TGTGCCAGCAGTTTTGTAGGGGAAACTGAAGCTTTCTTT.

The rearrangement links TRBV6-2 or TRBV6-3 to TRBJ1-5; possibly TRBD1 for D (6 bases). CDR3 length: 16 amino acids. Germline lookup yields CDR1 MNHEY and CDR2 SVGEGT. Trimming shortened V by 5 bases and J by 4 bases, and 18 bases separated the two germline ends. The CDR3 bases are TGTGCCAGCAGTCTCTCGCTGGTGGACAGAAATCAGCCCCAGCATTTT. It encodes CASSLSLVDRNQPQHF.

This sequence joins TRBV5-1 and TRBJ1-3; 9 positions match TRBD1. The CDR3 is 16 residues long. With V trimmed by 1 base and J by 4 bases, 6 bases remained unmatched. Germline V gene lookup returns CDR1 SGHRS and CDR2 YFSETQ. The CDR3 DNA reads TGCGCCAGCAGCTTGCAGGGACAGGGCCCCGGAAACACCATATATTTT. Translation gives CASSLQGQGPGNTIYF. The full variable domain, its missing parts supplied by reference TRBV5-1 and TRBJ1-3, is KAGVTQTPRYLIKTRGQQVTLSCSPISGHRSVSWYQQTPGQGLQFLFEYFSETQRNKGNFPGRFSGRQFSNSRSEMNVSTLELGDSALYLCASSLQGQGPGNTIYFGEGSWLTVV.

The V gene is TRBV2, the J gene TRBJ1-1, with D uncertain. The CDR3 sequence is 15 residues long. The V and J ends lost 2 bases and 0 bases respectively, with 10 bases between them. Germline V gene data show CDR1 as SNHLY and CDR2 as FYNNEI. CDR3 region: CASSERPQVNTEAFF. CDR3 coding DNA: TGTGCCAGCAGTGAACGACCGCAGGTGAACACTGAAGCTTTCTTT. Together with reference TRBV2 and TRBJ1-1, the CDR3 gives the full variable domain: EPEVTQTPSHQVTQMGQEVILRCVPISNHLYFYWYRQILGQKVEFLVSFYNNEISEKSEIFDDQFSVERPDGSNFTLKIRSTKLEDSAMYFCASSERPQVNTEAFFGQGTRLTVV.

This clone has more than one count but fewer than ten. The V call is TRBV9, the J call TRBJ1-4; tentative D call: TRBD1 (5 bases). In germline, CDR1 is SGDLS, CDR2 YYNGEE. The CDR3 is made up of 15 amino acids. V lost 4 bases, J lost 1 base, and 11 bases lay in between. CDR3 sequence: CASSPGQGTNEKLFF. CDR3 nucleotides: TGTGCCAGCAGCCCCGGCCAGGGAACTAATGAAAAACTGTTTTTT.

V gene TRBV6-5 combines with J gene TRBJ2-7, with D maybe TRBD2 (6 bases). The CDR3 totals 15 residues. Germline V gene data show CDR1 as MNHEY and CDR2 as SVGAGI. V was pared by 2 bases and J by 5 bases, with 16 bases between. CDR3 in DNA: TGTGCCAGCAGTTACCGGGGAGGTGATTGGGACGAGCAGTACTTC. This translates into CASSYRGGDWDEQYF.

The J gene is TRBJ2-1, the V gene TRBV10-3; 14 nucleotides line up with TRBD2. The germline gives CDR1 ENHRY, CDR2 SYGVKD. The trim removed 0 bases at V and 7 bases at J, leaving 2 bases unmatched. The length of the CDR3 is 16 residues. The CDR3 DNA is TGTGCCATCAGTGAGTCCAGACTAGCGGGGGGGAATGAGCAGTTCTTC. It codes for CAISESRLAGGNEQFF.

The J gene is TRBJ2-5, the V gene TRBV29-1; 10 bases align to TRBD1. The CDR3 runs to 14 residues. The J segment lost 5 bases and the V segment lost 6 bases, leaving 9 bases of the junction unmatched. Germline-derived CDR1 and CDR2 are SQVTM and ANQGSEA. Here the CDR3 reads CSVVLGQGTETQYF. For the CDR3, the DNA is TGCAGCGTCGTGTTGGGACAGGGGACGGAGACCCAGTACTTC.

The chain recombines TRBV28 with TRBJ1-2; D possibly corresponds to TRBD1 (5 bases). CDR1 and CDR2 from the germline V gene are MDHEN and SYDVKM. The V gene lost 7 bases and the J gene lost 4 bases, with 19 bases spanning the gap. The CDR3 has 15 amino acids. In DNA form, the CDR3 reads TGTGCCAGCACCAATACAGGACAAACCTTCTATGGCTACACCTTC. Its protein product is CASTNTGQTFYGYTF.

This clone has a single count. The chain couples TRBV25-1 to TRBJ1-4; 10 positions agree with TRBD1. Trimming at V came to 4 bases and at J to 8 bases, leaving 10 bases not matched to a gene. CDR1 is MGHDK and CDR2 is SYGVNS in the germline V gene. This CDR3 has 16 residues. The CDR3 DNA reads as TGTGCCAGCAGTGTGGGAAGACAGGGGGCGGGAGAAAAACTGTTTTTT. Translating it yields CASSVGRQGAGEKLFF.

The chain carries TRBV5-5 and TRBJ2-7; 7 positions agree with TRBD1. This CDR3 comprises 15 residues. The trim removed 2 bases at V and 3 bases at J, leaving 8 bases unmatched. Germline CDR1 reads SGHKS; CDR2 reads YYEKEE (reference sequence). The CDR3 reads CASSFLWDRDYEQYF. CDR3 DNA: TGTGCCAGCAGCTTTTTATGGGACAGAGACTACGAGCAGTACTTC.

This clone was seen a few times. This rearrangement joins TRBV6-2 or TRBV6-3 to TRBJ1-2; unclear D gene. V lost 1 base and J 8 bases, leaving 11 bases between the germline ends. Germline V gene sequence: CDR1 MNHEY, CDR2 SVGEGT. This CDR3 spans 13 amino acids. The CDR3 DNA follows: TGTGCCAGCAGTTACTTGCTCCGAGGAGGCTACACCTTC. Protein product: CASSYLLRGGYTF.